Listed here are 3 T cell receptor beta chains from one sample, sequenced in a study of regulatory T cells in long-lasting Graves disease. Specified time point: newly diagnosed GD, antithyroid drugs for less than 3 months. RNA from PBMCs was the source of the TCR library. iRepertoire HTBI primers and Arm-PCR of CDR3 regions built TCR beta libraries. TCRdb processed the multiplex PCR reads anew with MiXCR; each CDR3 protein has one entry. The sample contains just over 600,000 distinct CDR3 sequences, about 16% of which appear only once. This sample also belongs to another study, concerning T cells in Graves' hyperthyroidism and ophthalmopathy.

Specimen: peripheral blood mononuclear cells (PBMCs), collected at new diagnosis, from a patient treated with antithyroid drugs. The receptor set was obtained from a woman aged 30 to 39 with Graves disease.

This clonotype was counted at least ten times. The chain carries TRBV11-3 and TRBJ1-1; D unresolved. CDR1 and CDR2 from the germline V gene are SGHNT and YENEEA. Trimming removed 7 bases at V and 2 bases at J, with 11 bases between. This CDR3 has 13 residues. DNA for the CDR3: TGTGCCAGCAAAGGTTGGGAAAACACTGAAGCTTTCTTT. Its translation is CASKGWENTEAFF.

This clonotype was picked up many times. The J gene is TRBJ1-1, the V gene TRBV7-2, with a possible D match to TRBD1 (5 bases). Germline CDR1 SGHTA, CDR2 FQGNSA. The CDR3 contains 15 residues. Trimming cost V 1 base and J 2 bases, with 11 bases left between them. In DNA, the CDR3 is TGTGCCAGCAGCTTAGGGGGGACGCCTAACACTGAAGCTTTCTTT. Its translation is CASSLGGTPNTEAFF.

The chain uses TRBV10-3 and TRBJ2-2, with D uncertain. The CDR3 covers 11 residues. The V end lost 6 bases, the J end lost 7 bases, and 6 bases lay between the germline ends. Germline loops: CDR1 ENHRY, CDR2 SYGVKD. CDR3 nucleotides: TGTGCCATCAGGGAGATCGGGGAGCTGTTTTTT. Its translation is CAIREIGELFF.